Each of the 27 T cell receptor beta chains below was sequenced from the same sample in a study of blood T cell repertoires in COVID-19. Assay: immunoSEQ multiplex PCR; the TCRdb copy retains only in-frame clones and omits some. The table has approximately 15,000 clones, approximately 81% seen once; the top ten hold under 30%. What was sequenced was peripheral blood. These receptors all come from a human donor in a cohort sampled during active COVID-19.

The chain links TRBV25-1 to TRBJ2-3, with D perhaps matching TRBD2 (5 bases). V was pared by 4 bases and J by 6 bases, with 17 bases between. The CDR3 is made up of 15 amino acids. From germline, CDR1 is MGHDK and CDR2 SYGVNS. The CDR3: CASSAGYRRRDTQYF. The CDR3 nucleotides are TGTGCCAGCAGTGCGGGATATAGAAGGAGGGATACGCAGTATTTT.

The chain uses TRBV9 and TRBJ2-5, with D unclear. Trimming removed 4 bases from V and 0 bases from J, with 10 bases in between. This CDR3 has 14 amino acids. In germline, CDR1 is SGDLS, CDR2 YYNGEE. The CDR3 is CASSPPSYQETQYF. CDR3 bases: TGTGCCAGCAGCCCGCCGAGCTACCAAGAGACCCAGTACTTC.

The chain links TRBV5-6 to TRBJ1-2, with TRBD1 identical over 7 bases. CDR3 length: 15 amino acids. In germline, CDR1 is SGHDT, CDR2 YYEEEE. J was trimmed by 3 bases and V by 1 base; bases with no gene match: 6. The CDR3 DNA reads as TGTGCCAGCAGCTTGACAGGGGTATGGCACTATGGCTACACCTTC. Amino acids: CASSLTGVWHYGYTF.

In this sample, this clone turned up once. The rearrangement uses TRBV27 and TRBJ2-2; D uncertain. The CDR3 runs 11 residues. V was clipped by 8 bases and J by 7 bases, with 8 bases between them. Germline CDR1 is MNHEY and CDR2 is SMNVEV (reference sequence). CDR3 loop: CASLSGGELFF. The CDR3 DNA follows: TGTGCCAGCCTTAGTGGCGGGGAGCTGTTTTTT.

The genes are TRBV19 and TRBJ2-1, with unresolved D. The CDR3 consists of 14 residues. Germline V gene data show CDR1 as LNHDA and CDR2 as SQIVND (reference sequence). The V end was cut by 2 bases, the J end by 5 bases, with 10 bases between. For the CDR3, the DNA is TGTGCCAGTAGTATATCCCCCTCTAACAATGAGCAGTTCTTC. Amino acids: CASSISPSNNEQFF.

This rearrangement joins TRBV10-1 to TRBJ2-2; maybe TRBD2 (5 bases). CDR3 size: 14 residues. Germline V CDR1 and CDR2: WNHNN, SYGVQD (reference sequence). The ends were cut back, 7 bases at V and 8 bases at J, with 17 bases in the middle. The CDR3 protein is CASILCRGRGELFF. The CDR3 region has the DNA TGCGCCAGCATATTATGTCGGGGAAGAGGGGAGCTGTTTTTT.

This clone was detected only a few times. The genes are TRBV28 and TRBJ2-7; a weak D match, TRBD2 (6 bases). Germline loops: CDR1 MDHEN, CDR2 SYDVKM. This CDR3 has 15 amino acids. Trimming stripped 2 bases from V and 2 bases from J, with 13 bases between. CDR3 bases: TGTGCCAGCAGTTTAGGGGCTAGCGTCGCCTACGAGCAGTACTTC. Protein product: CASSLGASVAYEQYF.

The CDR3 spells CASSEALEGPNQPQHF. CDR3 bases: TGTGCCAGCAGTGAAGCCCTCGAGGGCCCTAATCAGCCCCAGCATTTT. The chain has TRBV6-1 and TRBJ1-5; D is unresolved. The CDR3 length is 16 residues. V was pared by 0 bases and J by 4 bases, with 13 bases between. Germline CDR1 is MNHNS and CDR2 is SASEGT.

J is TRBJ1-3 and V is TRBV7-9, with a weak D call TRBD1 (6 bases). Germline V lookup: CDR1 SEHNR, CDR2 FQNEAQ (reference sequence). The CDR3 is made up of 15 amino acids. Trimming removed 5 bases at V and 2 bases at J, with 13 bases between. The CDR3 loop reads CASSTQGFAGNTIYF. CDR3 bases: TGTGCCAGCAGCACCCAGGGGTTCGCTGGAAACACCATATATTTT.

In its sample, this clone was seen a few times. The chain recombines TRBV10-1 with TRBJ1-5; D unresolved. The germline gives CDR1 WNHNN, CDR2 SYGVQD (reference sequence). CDR3 size: 13 residues. The V gene lost 2 bases and the J gene lost 10 bases, with 12 bases spanning the gap. The CDR3 region is CASSEVPTGPQHF. The DNA for the CDR3 is TGCGCCAGCAGTGAGGTCCCCACCGGTCCCCAGCATTTT.

This chain joins TRBV11-2 and TRBJ2-1; D may be TRBD2 (6 bases). Trimming removed 2 bases from V and 7 bases from J, with 12 bases in between. CDR3 length equals 14 residues. Germline loops: CDR1 SGHAT, CDR2 FQNNGV. The DNA of the CDR3 is TGTGCCAGCAGCTTAACGGGAGTTTCGAATGAGCAGTTCTTC. The encoded protein is CASSLTGVSNEQFF.

The V call is TRBV29-1, the J call TRBJ2-2; perhaps TRBD1 as D (5 bases). The CDR3 runs 13 residues. The germline gives CDR1 SQVTM, CDR2 ANQGSEA. V was clipped by 6 bases and J by 1 base, with 9 bases between them. In nucleotides, the CDR3 is TGCAGCGTGGGGCGGAGGAACACCGGGGAGCTGTTTTTT. Translation gives CSVGRRNTGELFF.

This chain uses TRBV28 with TRBJ2-7, with TRBD1 matching 11 bases. Germline V gene data show CDR1 as MDHEN and CDR2 as SYDVKM. The CDR3 has 15 residues. Losses at the gene ends were 5 bases for V and 5 bases for J; bases not matched to a gene: 8. The CDR3 loop is CASSLGTGGRNEQYF. The CDR3 DNA sequence: TGTGCCAGCAGTCTCGGGACAGGGGGTAGGAACGAGCAGTACTTC.

The chain recombines TRBV7-5 with TRBJ2-3; whether TRBD2, the table's D call, matches the DNA was not checked. TRBV7-5 represents a pseudogene. CDR3 length: 14 residues. In nucleotides, the CDR3 is TGTGCCAGAAGCTGGCGGGGTAGCACAGATACGCAGTATTTT. This codes for CARSWRGSTDTQYF.

CDR3 sequence (DNA): TGCAGCCCAAGGACAGACCAAGAGACCCAGTACTTC. Protein sequence: CSPRTDQETQYF. V is TRBV29-1 and J is TRBJ2-5, with TRBD1 as a possible D gene (6 bases). Germline V gene sequence: CDR1 SQVTM, CDR2 ANQGSEA. V lost 8 bases, J lost 0 bases, and 10 bases lay in between. The CDR3 totals 12 residues.

V is TRBV7-2 and J is TRBJ2-1; a weak D match, TRBD2 (6 bases). CDR3 length equals 16 residues. V was shortened by 5 bases and J by 5 bases, with 19 bases between the two germline ends. Germline V CDR1 and CDR2: SGHTA, FQGNSA. This CDR3 reads CASSLLGGPPDNEQFF. The CDR3 DNA follows: TGTGCCAGCAGCCTACTGGGGGGACCCCCTGACAATGAGCAGTTCTTC. Supplemented by reference TRBV7-2 and TRBJ2-1, the full variable domain reads GAGVSQSPSNKVTEKGKDVELRCDPISGHTALYWYRQSLGQGLEFLIYFQGNSAPDKSGLPSDRFSAERTGGSVSTLTIQRTQQEDSAVYLCASSLLGGPPDNEQFFGPGTRLTVL.

V and J are TRBV5-1 and TRBJ2-7; D gene uncertain. The germline V gene encodes CDR1 SGHRS and CDR2 YFSETQ. The CDR3 length is 13 residues. Deletions cut 1 base from V and 5 bases from J, with 10 bases between. For the CDR3, the DNA is TGCGCCAGCAGCTTGCCCCCTAAAGACGAGCAGTACTTC. It codes for CASSLPPKDEQYF.

The J gene is TRBJ2-3, the V gene TRBV19; D may be TRBD1 (7 bases). Germline-derived CDR1 and CDR2 are LNHDA and SQIVND (reference sequence). This CDR3 contains 17 residues. V shed 2 bases and J shed 4 bases, with 19 bases lying between them. This CDR3 reads CASSIWRDSSMADTQYF. The CDR3 DNA reads TGTGCCAGTAGTATATGGAGGGACAGCTCAATGGCAGATACGCAGTATTTT.

The chain employs TRBV27 and TRBJ2-7, with 8 bases that match TRBD2. This CDR3 has 16 residues. Germline V gene sequence: CDR1 MNHEY, CDR2 SMNVEV (reference sequence). V gave up 8 bases and J gave up 4 bases; unmatched junction bases: 16. CDR3 sequence: CASRYGSGRFAYEQYF. In DNA form, the CDR3 reads TGTGCCAGCCGCTACGGGAGCGGGAGATTCGCTTACGAGCAGTACTTC.

This chain joins TRBV7-3 and TRBJ2-7, with TRBD2 as a possible D gene (6 bases). CDR1 is SGHTA, CDR2 FQGTGA, per germline. Trimming removed 1 base from V and 7 bases from J, with 14 bases in between. CDR3 length equals 14 residues. DNA for the CDR3: TGTGCCAGCAGCTTAATAGGGCGGGACGGGGAGCAGTACTTC. Its protein product is CASSLIGRDGEQYF. The full variable domain, in which reference TRBV7-3 and TRBJ2-7 provide the parts outside the CDR3, is GAGVSQTPSNKVTEKGKYVELRCDPISGHTALYWYRQSLGQGPEFLIYFQGTGAADDSGLPNDRFFAVRPEGSVSTLKIQRTERGDSAVYLCASSLIGRDGEQYFGPGTRLTVT.

This clone was detected only once. This chain uses TRBV7-9 with TRBJ1-2; perhaps TRBD1 as D (6 bases). V was shortened by 7 bases and J by 2 bases, with 14 bases between the two germline ends. The CDR3 is 14 amino acids. CDR1 is SEHNR and CDR2 is FQNEAQ in the germline V gene (reference sequence). The CDR3: CASNDGTTNYGYTF. DNA of the CDR3: TGTGCCAGCAACGACGGGACAACGAACTATGGCTACACCTTC.

As concerns this clone: Other DNA sequences in the same sample also yield this CDR3. V is TRBV7-3 and J is TRBJ2-2; D not certain. This CDR3 has 12 amino acids. With 4 bases removed from V and 4 bases from J, the gap between germline ends came to 4 bases. In germline, CDR1 is SGHTA, CDR2 FQGTGA. In DNA form, the CDR3 reads TGTGCCAGCAGCTCCCTCACCGGGGAGCTGTTTTTT. Amino acid sequence: CASSSLTGELFF.

This chain links TRBV29-1 with TRBJ2-5, with 8 nucleotides matching TRBD2. The length of the CDR3 is 14 residues. Trimming cost V 5 bases and J 4 bases; bases outside gene matches: 9. Per germline, CDR1 SQVTM and CDR2 ANQGSEA. Here the CDR3 DNA reads TGCAGCGTTTGCGCTGGACTAGCCAGAGAGACCCAGTACTTC. Amino acids: CSVCAGLARETQYF.

This chain links TRBV27 with TRBJ2-7; 9 nucleotides match TRBD2. The germline gives CDR1 MNHEY, CDR2 SMNVEV (reference sequence). The V segment lost 8 bases and the J segment 3 bases; nucleotides outside the gene matches: 8. The CDR3 has 14 amino acids. Here the CDR3 reads CASGGSGRFYEQYF. Here the CDR3 DNA reads TGTGCCAGCGGGGGTAGCGGGAGATTCTACGAGCAGTACTTC.

The V gene is TRBV11-3, the J gene TRBJ2-5; 10 positions match TRBD2. The germline gives CDR1 SGHNT, CDR2 YENEEA. The length of the CDR3 is 17 residues. The ends lost 0 bases at V and 0 bases at J; junction bases unmatched: 4. The CDR3 DNA reads as TGTGCCAGCAGCTTAGAACCGGGACTAGCGTACCAAGAGACCCAGTACTTC. Its translation is CASSLEPGLAYQETQYF.

Turning to this clone: The junction departs from the called germline gene at one end, perhaps through a read error. The gene calls are TRBV20-1 and TRBJ2-1; D call uncertain. Germline lookup yields CDR1 DFQATT and CDR2 SNEGSKA (reference sequence). The CDR3 totals 10 residues. In nucleotides, the CDR3 is TGCAGTGCTAGAGAGCTCGAGCCGTTCTTC. Translating it yields CSARELEPFF.

The V and J genes are TRBV5-1 and TRBJ2-1; 13 nucleotides agree with TRBD2. The trim removed 0 bases at V and 6 bases at J, leaving 3 bases unmatched. Germline CDR1 reads SGHRS; CDR2 reads YFSETQ. The CDR3 is 16 residues long. Here the CDR3 reads CASSLGTSGSGNEQFF. CDR3 sequence (DNA): TGCGCCAGCAGCTTGGGGACTAGCGGGAGTGGCAATGAGCAGTTCTTC.